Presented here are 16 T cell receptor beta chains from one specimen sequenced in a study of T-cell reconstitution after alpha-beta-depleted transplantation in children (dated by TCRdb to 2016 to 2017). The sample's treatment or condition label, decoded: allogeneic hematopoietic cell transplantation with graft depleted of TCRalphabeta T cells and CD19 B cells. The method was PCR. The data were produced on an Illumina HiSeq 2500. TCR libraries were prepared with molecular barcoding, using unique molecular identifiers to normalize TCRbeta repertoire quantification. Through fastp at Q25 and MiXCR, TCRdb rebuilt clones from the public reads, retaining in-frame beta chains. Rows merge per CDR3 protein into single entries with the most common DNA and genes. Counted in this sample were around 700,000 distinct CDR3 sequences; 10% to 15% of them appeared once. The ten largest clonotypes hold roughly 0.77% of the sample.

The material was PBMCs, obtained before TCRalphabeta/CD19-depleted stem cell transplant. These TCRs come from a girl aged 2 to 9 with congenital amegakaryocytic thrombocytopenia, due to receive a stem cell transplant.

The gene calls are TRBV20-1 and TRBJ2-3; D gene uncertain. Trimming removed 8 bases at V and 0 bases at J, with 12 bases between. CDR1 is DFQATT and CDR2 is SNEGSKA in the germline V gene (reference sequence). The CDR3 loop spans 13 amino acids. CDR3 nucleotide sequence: TGCAGTATCCCTGGAGCTAGCACAGATACGCAGTATTTT. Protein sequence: CSIPGASTDTQYF.

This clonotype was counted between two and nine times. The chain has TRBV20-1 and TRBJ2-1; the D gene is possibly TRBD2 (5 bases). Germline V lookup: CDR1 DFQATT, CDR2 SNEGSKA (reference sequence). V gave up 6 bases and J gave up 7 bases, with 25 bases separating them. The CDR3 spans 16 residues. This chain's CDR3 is CSAERITRWSRNEQFF. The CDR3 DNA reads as TGCAGTGCCGAAAGGATAACTAGATGGTCCCGGAATGAGCAGTTCTTC.

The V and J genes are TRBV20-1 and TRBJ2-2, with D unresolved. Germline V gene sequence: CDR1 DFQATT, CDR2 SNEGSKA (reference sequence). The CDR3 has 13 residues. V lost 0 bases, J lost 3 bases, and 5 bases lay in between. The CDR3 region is CSARDWYTGELFF. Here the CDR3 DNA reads TGCAGTGCTAGAGATTGGTACACCGGGGAGCTGTTTTTT.

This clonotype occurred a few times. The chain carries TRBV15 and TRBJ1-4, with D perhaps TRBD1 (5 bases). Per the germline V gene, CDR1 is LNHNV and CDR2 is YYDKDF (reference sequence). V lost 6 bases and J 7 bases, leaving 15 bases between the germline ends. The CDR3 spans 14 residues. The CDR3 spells CATRTSGRTEKLFF. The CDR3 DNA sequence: TGTGCCACCAGAACTTCGGGACGGACTGAAAAACTGTTTTTT.

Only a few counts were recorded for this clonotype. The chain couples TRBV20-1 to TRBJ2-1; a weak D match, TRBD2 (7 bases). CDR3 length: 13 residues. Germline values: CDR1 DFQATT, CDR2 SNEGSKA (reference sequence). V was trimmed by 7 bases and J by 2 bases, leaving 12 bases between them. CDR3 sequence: CSVGEGAYNEQFF. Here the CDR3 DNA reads TGCAGTGTCGGGGAGGGGGCCTACAATGAGCAGTTCTTC.

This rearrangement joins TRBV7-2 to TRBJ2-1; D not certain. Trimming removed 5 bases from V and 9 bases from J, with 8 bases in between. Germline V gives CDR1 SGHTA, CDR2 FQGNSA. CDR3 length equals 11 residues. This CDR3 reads CASSPLGEQFF. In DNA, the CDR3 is TGTGCCAGCAGCCCGCTGGGTGAGCAGTTCTTC.

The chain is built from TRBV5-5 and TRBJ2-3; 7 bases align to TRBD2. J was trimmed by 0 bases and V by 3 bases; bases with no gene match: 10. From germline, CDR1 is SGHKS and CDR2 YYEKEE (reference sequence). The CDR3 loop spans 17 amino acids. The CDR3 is CASSSSLSGQSTDTQYF. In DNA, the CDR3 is TGTGCCAGCAGCTCCTCGCTTAGCGGGCAGAGCACAGATACGCAGTATTTT.

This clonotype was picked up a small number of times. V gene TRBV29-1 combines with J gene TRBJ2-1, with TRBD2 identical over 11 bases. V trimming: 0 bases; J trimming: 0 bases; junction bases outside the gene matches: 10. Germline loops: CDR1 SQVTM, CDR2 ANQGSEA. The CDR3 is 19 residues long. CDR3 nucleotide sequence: TGCAGCGTTGAAGATTTACTAGCGGGAGTCCCGAGCTCCTACAATGAGCAGTTCTTC. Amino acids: CSVEDLLAGVPSSYNEQFF.

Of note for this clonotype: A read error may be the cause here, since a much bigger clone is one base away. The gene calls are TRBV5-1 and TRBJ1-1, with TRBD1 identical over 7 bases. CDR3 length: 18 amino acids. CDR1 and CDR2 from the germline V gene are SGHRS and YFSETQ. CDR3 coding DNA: TGCGCCAGCAGCTCGCTACGGGACAGACTAGATATGAACTCTGAAGCTTTCTTT. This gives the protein CASSSLRDRLDMNSEAFF.

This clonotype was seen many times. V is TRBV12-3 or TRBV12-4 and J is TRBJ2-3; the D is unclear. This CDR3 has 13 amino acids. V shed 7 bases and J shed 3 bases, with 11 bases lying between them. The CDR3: CASMREVTDTQYF. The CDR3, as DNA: TGTGCCAGCATGCGAGAGGTAACAGATACGCAGTATTTT.

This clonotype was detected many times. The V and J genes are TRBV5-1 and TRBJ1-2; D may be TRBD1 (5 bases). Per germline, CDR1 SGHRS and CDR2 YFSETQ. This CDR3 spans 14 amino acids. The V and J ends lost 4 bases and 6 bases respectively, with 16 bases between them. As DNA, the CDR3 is TGCGCCAGCAGCGCCTACGGCGGGACCGATGGCTACACCTTC. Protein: CASSAYGGTDGYTF.

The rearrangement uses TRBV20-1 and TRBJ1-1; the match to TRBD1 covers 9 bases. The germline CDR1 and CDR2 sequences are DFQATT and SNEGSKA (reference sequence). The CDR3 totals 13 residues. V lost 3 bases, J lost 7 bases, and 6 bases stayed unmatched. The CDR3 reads CSARDRGTYEAFF. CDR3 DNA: TGCAGTGCTAGGGACAGGGGAACTTATGAAGCTTTCTTT.

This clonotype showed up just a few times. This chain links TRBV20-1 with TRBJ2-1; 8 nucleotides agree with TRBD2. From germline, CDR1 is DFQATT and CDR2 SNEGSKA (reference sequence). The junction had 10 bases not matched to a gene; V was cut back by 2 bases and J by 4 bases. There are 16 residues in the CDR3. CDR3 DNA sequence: TGCAGTGCTAGAATCCCGGGAGGGCTGGCATACAATGAGCAGTTCTTC. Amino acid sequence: CSARIPGGLAYNEQFF.

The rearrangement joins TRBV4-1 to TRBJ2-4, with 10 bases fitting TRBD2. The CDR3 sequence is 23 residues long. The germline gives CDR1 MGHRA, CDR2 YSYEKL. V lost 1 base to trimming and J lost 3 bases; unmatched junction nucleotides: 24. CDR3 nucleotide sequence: TGCGCCAGCAGCCAAGCAGCTTCAGTACTTCTAGCGGGAGTTCTCGGGGGCAAAAACATTCAGTACTTC. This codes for CASSQAASVLLAGVLGGKNIQYF.

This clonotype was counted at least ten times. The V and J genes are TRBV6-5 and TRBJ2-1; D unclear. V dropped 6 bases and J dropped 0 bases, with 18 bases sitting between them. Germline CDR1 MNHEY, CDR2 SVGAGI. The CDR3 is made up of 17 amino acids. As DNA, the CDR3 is TGTGCCAGCAGCCCCCCCCAATCGGACGGCTCCTACAATGAGCAGTTCTTC. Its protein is CASSPPQSDGSYNEQFF.

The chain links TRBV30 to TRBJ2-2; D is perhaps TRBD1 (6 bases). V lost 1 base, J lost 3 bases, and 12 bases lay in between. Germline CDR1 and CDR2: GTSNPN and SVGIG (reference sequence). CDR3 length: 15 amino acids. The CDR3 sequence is CAWSARGWDTGELFF. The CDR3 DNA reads TGTGCCTGGAGTGCCAGGGGATGGGACACCGGGGAGCTGTTTTTT.